Presented here are 25 T cell receptor beta chains from one specimen sequenced in a study of cytomegalovirus exposure and HLA in healthy donors. PCR amplification relied on 60 Vbeta primers (plus 13 Jbeta primers). TCRdb's table, derived via immunoSEQ multiplex PCR, lists solely in-frame clones and lacks some. The repertoire consists of 150,000 to 180,000 clones, with about 80% occurring once and the leading ten covering roughly 4.2%. Sample: PBMCs. These receptors were obtained from a woman aged 40 to 49 in good health and CMV-seronegative.

This clone was seen a handful of times. J is TRBJ2-5 and V is TRBV27; 9 bases match TRBD2. V gave up 2 bases and J gave up 5 bases; unmatched junction bases: 6. Germline assignment: CDR1 MNHEY and CDR2 SMNVEV (reference sequence). The CDR3 is made up of 15 amino acids. The CDR3 bases are TGTGCCAGCAGTTTAAGGGGGCTAGCGGGGGAGACCCAGTACTTC. Its translation: CASSLRGLAGETQYF.

The chain employs TRBV14 and TRBJ1-1; D may be TRBD1 (5 bases). Between the trimmed V and J ends, which lost 4 bases and 3 bases, there was a span of 15 bases. There are 15 residues in the CDR3. The germline CDR1 and CDR2 sequences are SGHDN and FVKESK. CDR3 region: CASSRARGGDTEAFF. CDR3 coding DNA: TGTGCCAGCAGCCGAGCCCGGGGCGGGGACACTGAAGCTTTCTTT.

This chain uses TRBV4-1 with TRBJ2-5; perhaps TRBD2 as D (5 bases). With the DNA end fitting TRBJ2-7 better, the J assignment may be wrong. From germline, CDR1 is MGHRA and CDR2 YSYEKL. The CDR3 length is 15 residues. CDR3 sequence (DNA): TGCGCCAGCAGCCAAGGGATCGGGGACTCCTACGAGCAGTACTTC. Residues: CASSQGIGDSYEQYF.

V and J are TRBV29-1 and TRBJ2-5; 9 positions match TRBD1. The CDR3 runs 12 residues. V lost 7 bases to trimming and J lost 5 bases; unmatched junction nucleotides: 5. Germline V gene lookup returns CDR1 SQVTM and CDR2 ANQGSEA. The CDR3 DNA reads TGCAGCGCAGGACAGGGGCGCGAGACCCAGTACTTC. Its translation: CSAGQGRETQYF. Full variable domain (missing parts from reference TRBV29-1 and TRBJ2-5): SAVISQKPSRDICQRGTSLTIQCQVDSQVTMMFWYRQQPGQSLTLIATANQGSEATYESGFVIDKFPISRPNLTFSTLTVSNMSPEDSSIYLCSAGQGRETQYFGPGTRLLVL.

This clone was observed a single time. This rearrangement joins TRBV15 to TRBJ1-1; 7 nucleotides line up with TRBD1. This CDR3 is 14 amino acids long. The V segment lost 8 bases and the J segment 6 bases; nucleotides outside the gene matches: 12. Germline V gives CDR1 LNHNV, CDR2 YYDKDF (reference sequence). In DNA, the CDR3 is TGTGCCACCGATAACAGGGGCGGAATCCCTGAAGCTTTCTTT. Translated: CATDNRGGIPEAFF.

The chain has TRBV6-1 and TRBJ2-2; TRBD2 matches 8 bases. CDR1 and CDR2 from the germline V gene are MNHNS and SASEGT. V shed 3 bases and J 5 bases; nucleotides not matched to a gene: 5. CDR3 length: 15 residues. CDR3 residues: CASSEKRGITGELFF. Written as DNA, the CDR3 is TGTGCCAGCAGTGAGAAGCGGGGGATTACCGGGGAGCTGTTTTTT.

The J gene is TRBJ2-7, the V gene TRBV10-3, with a weak D call TRBD2 (6 bases). The V gene's germline CDR1 is ENHRY and CDR2 SYGVKD. Trimming removed 4 bases at V and 3 bases at J, with 13 bases between. The CDR3 is made up of 14 amino acids. Here the CDR3 DNA reads TGTGCCATCAGTGGCGGGGAGTGGGTCTACGAGCAGTACTTC. It is translated as CAISGGEWVYEQYF.

The chain combines TRBV7-2 with TRBJ2-7, with a possible D match to TRBD2 (6 bases). Germline values: CDR1 SGHTA, CDR2 FQGNSA. Trimming shortened V by 3 bases and J by 0 bases, and 9 bases separated the two germline ends. This CDR3 has 14 residues. The CDR3 is CASSFGTGSYEQYF. DNA for the CDR3: TGTGCCAGCAGCTTCGGGACTGGCTCCTACGAGCAGTACTTC.

The rearrangement joins TRBV11-3 to TRBJ2-3; D unresolved. In germline, CDR1 is SGHNT, CDR2 YENEEA. The CDR3 has 16 amino acids. V lost 3 bases and J lost 2, with 15 bases in between. The CDR3 nucleotides are TGTGCCAGCAGCTTTAGCCCTCAATCTCCCACAGATACGCAGTATTTT. Its protein product is CASSFSPQSPTDTQYF.

The chain links TRBV6-5 to TRBJ2-3; a possible D gene is TRBD1 (5 bases). Trimming took 6 bases from V and 3 from J, leaving 16 bases between them. Germline CDR1 MNHEY, CDR2 SVGAGI. The CDR3 contains 15 residues. CDR3 sequence (DNA): TGTGCCAGCAGCTTAGGGGATGGGGTGACAGATACGCAGTATTTT. Protein: CASSLGDGVTDTQYF.

This rearrangement joins TRBV5-5 to TRBJ1-1, with 8 bases lining up with TRBD1. Germline V gives CDR1 SGHKS, CDR2 YYEKEE (reference sequence). This CDR3 is 16 amino acids long. The V segment lost 1 base and the J segment 0 bases; nucleotides outside the gene matches: 5. CDR3 region: CASSLLGTGLNTEAFF. CDR3 bases: TGTGCCAGCAGCTTGTTAGGGACAGGATTGAACACTGAAGCTTTCTTT.

This clone was seen a few times. The chain links TRBV5-6 to TRBJ2-7; D tentatively reads TRBD1 or TRBD2 (7 bases each). The CDR3 totals 14 residues. Germline assignment: CDR1 SGHDT and CDR2 YYEEEE. V was trimmed by 4 bases and J by 9 bases, leaving 20 bases between them. CDR3 DNA sequence: TGTGCCAGCAGCCTGGGACAGCCCTGGGGGGGGCAGTACTTC. Amino acids: CASSLGQPWGGQYF.

This chain joins TRBV28 and TRBJ2-6; 12 bases line up with TRBD1. J lost 2 bases, V lost 6 bases, and 5 bases had no gene match. Germline CDR1 reads MDHEN; CDR2 reads SYDVKM. The CDR3 is 17 residues long. CDR3 DNA: TGTGCCAGCAGCAAGGGACAGGGGGCACCTGGGGCCAACGTCCTGACTTTC. Translated, it gives CASSKGQGAPGANVLTF. Full variable domain (missing parts from reference TRBV28 and TRBJ2-6): DVKVTQSSRYLVKRTGEKVFLECVQDMDHENMFWYRQDPGLGLRLIYFSYDVKMKEKGDIPEGYSVSREKKERFSLILESASTNQTSMYLCASSKGQGAPGANVLTFGAGSRLTVL.

This sequence joins TRBV5-1 and TRBJ2-3; 8 bases match TRBD2. This CDR3 region has 15 residues. Looked up from germline, CDR1 is SGHRS and CDR2 is YFSETQ. V lost 5 bases and J lost 0; bases outside the gene matches: 5. CDR3 protein: CASSRSGASTDTQYF. The CDR3 DNA follows: TGCGCCAGCAGTCGTAGCGGGGCTAGCACAGATACGCAGTATTTT.

In this sample, this clone turned up a few times. This sequence joins TRBV6-6 and TRBJ2-5, with TRBD2 identical over 8 bases. Germline lookup yields CDR1 MNHNY and CDR2 SVGAGI (reference sequence). The CDR3 consists of 14 residues. Trimming took 2 bases from V and 6 from J; bases not matched to a gene: 5. CDR3 in amino acids: CASSYPGGEKTQYF. For the CDR3, the DNA is TGTGCCAGCAGTTACCCCGGGGGGGAGAAGACCCAGTACTTC.

This sequence joins TRBV11-3 and TRBJ1-1; TRBD1 matches 8 bases. V gave up 6 bases and J gave up 4 bases; unmatched junction bases: 4. This CDR3 is 13 amino acids long. In germline, CDR1 is SGHNT, CDR2 YENEEA. The CDR3 spells CASRATGVTEAFF. Written as DNA, the CDR3 is TGTGCCAGCAGAGCGACAGGGGTCACTGAAGCTTTCTTT. The variable domain in full, completed from reference TRBV11-3 and TRBJ1-1, reads EAGVVQSPRYKIIEKKQPVAFWCNPISGHNTLYWYLQNLGQGPELLIRYENEEAVDDSQLPKDRFSAERLKGVDSTLKIQPAELGDSAVYLCASRATGVTEAFFGQGTRLTVV.

This clone was detected a few times. The chain combines TRBV5-8 with TRBJ1-3, with D possibly TRBD1 on 6 matching bases. Trimming removed 0 bases from V and 2 bases from J, with 9 bases in between. Per germline, CDR1 SGHTS and CDR2 YDEGEE. The CDR3 has 15 residues. The CDR3 region has the DNA TGTGCCAGCAGCTTGGTCTCAGGGGCTGGAAACACCATATATTTT. Its translation is CASSLVSGAGNTIYF.

This clone was observed a few times. The J gene is TRBJ1-1, the V gene TRBV29-1; TRBD1 matches at 7 bases. After removal of 1 base from V and 1 base from J, the junction contained 9 bases not matched to a gene. The CDR3 sequence is 16 residues long. Germline CDR1 SQVTM, CDR2 ANQGSEA. This CDR3 reads CSVEGLTGWQNTEAFF. CDR3 in DNA: TGCAGCGTTGAAGGGTTGACAGGGTGGCAGAACACTGAAGCTTTCTTT.

V usage is TRBV30 and J usage is TRBJ2-5; D may be TRBD2 (5 bases). Deletions cut 5 bases from V and 5 bases from J, with 12 bases between. CDR1 and CDR2 from the germline V gene are GTSNPN and SVGIG (reference sequence). The CDR3 has 12 residues. The CDR3 region has the DNA TGTGCCTGGGCCCGGGGAGTGGAGACCCAGTACTTC. Translating it yields CAWARGVETQYF.

The chain employs TRBV7-9 and TRBJ2-2; D is ambiguous. The CDR3 is made up of 12 amino acids. Germline values: CDR1 SEHNR, CDR2 FQNEAQ (reference sequence). V was pared by 1 base and J by 9 bases, with 6 bases between. The CDR3 coding sequence is TGTGCCAGCAGCTTAGGGAGTCGGGAGCTGTTTTTT. Protein product: CASSLGSRELFF.

This clone was found once. The chain uses TRBV5-1 and TRBJ2-5, with D possibly being TRBD1 (6 bases). CDR1 SGHRS and CDR2 YFSETQ come from the germline V gene. V shed 3 bases and J shed 3 bases, with 9 bases lying between them. The CDR3 sequence is 13 residues long. The CDR3 is CASSSTGKETQYF. CDR3 in DNA: TGCGCCAGCAGCTCCACAGGGAAAGAGACCCAGTACTTC.

V gene TRBV7-6 combines with J gene TRBJ1-1; D may be TRBD1 (5 bases). The V end lost 5 bases, the J end lost 5 bases, and 12 bases lay between the germline ends. CDR1 and CDR2 from the germline V gene are SGHVS and FNYEAQ. This CDR3 comprises 13 residues. CDR3 sequence (DNA): TGTGCCAGCAGCGGCCAGCAGGGTACTGAAGCTTTCTTT. Protein: CASSGQQGTEAFF.

The V and J genes are TRBV2 and TRBJ2-2; 11 bases line up with TRBD2. The germline V gene encodes CDR1 SNHLY and CDR2 FYNNEI. V was pared by 7 bases and J by 8 bases, with 6 bases of the junction left unmatched. CDR3 length: 14 residues. For the CDR3, the DNA is TGTGCCAGCAATAGCGGGGGGGCGGTTGGGGAGCTGTTTTTT. As protein: CASNSGGAVGELFF.

The chain uses TRBV6-1 and TRBJ2-7, with 10 bases identical to TRBD1. Germline-derived CDR1 and CDR2 are MNHNS and SASEGT. The CDR3 length is 15 residues. The trim removed 7 bases at V and 3 bases at J, leaving 9 bases unmatched. CDR3 nucleotides: TGTGCCAGCACCGTTACGGGGACAGGGGTCTACGAGCAGTACTTC. Protein: CASTVTGTGVYEQYF.

The gene calls are TRBV6-1 and TRBJ1-5, with 8 positions matching TRBD1. The CDR3 sequence is 15 residues long. V was clipped by 4 bases and J by 1 base; unmatched bases: 3. CDR1 is MNHNS and CDR2 is SASEGT in the germline V gene. CDR3 nucleotides: TGTGCCAGCAGTGCTTGGACAGGGAGCAATCAGCCCCAGCATTTT. This codes for CASSAWTGSNQPQHF.